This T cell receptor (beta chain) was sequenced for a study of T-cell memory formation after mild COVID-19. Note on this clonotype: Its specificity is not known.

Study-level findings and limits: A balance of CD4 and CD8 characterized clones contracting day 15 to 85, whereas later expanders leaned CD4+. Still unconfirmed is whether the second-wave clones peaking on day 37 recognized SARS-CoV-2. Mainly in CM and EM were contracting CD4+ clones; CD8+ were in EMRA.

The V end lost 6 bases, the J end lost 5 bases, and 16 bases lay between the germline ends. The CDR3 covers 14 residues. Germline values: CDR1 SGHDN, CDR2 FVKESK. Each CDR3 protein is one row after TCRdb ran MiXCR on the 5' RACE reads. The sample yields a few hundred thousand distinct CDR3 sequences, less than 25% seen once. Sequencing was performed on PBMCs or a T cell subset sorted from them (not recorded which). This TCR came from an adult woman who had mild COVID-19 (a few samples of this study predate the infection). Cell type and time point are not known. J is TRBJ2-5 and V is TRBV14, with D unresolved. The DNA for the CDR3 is TGTGCCAGCAGAAAAACTTTAGTGGATGAGACCCAGTACTTC. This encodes CASRKTLVDETQYF.